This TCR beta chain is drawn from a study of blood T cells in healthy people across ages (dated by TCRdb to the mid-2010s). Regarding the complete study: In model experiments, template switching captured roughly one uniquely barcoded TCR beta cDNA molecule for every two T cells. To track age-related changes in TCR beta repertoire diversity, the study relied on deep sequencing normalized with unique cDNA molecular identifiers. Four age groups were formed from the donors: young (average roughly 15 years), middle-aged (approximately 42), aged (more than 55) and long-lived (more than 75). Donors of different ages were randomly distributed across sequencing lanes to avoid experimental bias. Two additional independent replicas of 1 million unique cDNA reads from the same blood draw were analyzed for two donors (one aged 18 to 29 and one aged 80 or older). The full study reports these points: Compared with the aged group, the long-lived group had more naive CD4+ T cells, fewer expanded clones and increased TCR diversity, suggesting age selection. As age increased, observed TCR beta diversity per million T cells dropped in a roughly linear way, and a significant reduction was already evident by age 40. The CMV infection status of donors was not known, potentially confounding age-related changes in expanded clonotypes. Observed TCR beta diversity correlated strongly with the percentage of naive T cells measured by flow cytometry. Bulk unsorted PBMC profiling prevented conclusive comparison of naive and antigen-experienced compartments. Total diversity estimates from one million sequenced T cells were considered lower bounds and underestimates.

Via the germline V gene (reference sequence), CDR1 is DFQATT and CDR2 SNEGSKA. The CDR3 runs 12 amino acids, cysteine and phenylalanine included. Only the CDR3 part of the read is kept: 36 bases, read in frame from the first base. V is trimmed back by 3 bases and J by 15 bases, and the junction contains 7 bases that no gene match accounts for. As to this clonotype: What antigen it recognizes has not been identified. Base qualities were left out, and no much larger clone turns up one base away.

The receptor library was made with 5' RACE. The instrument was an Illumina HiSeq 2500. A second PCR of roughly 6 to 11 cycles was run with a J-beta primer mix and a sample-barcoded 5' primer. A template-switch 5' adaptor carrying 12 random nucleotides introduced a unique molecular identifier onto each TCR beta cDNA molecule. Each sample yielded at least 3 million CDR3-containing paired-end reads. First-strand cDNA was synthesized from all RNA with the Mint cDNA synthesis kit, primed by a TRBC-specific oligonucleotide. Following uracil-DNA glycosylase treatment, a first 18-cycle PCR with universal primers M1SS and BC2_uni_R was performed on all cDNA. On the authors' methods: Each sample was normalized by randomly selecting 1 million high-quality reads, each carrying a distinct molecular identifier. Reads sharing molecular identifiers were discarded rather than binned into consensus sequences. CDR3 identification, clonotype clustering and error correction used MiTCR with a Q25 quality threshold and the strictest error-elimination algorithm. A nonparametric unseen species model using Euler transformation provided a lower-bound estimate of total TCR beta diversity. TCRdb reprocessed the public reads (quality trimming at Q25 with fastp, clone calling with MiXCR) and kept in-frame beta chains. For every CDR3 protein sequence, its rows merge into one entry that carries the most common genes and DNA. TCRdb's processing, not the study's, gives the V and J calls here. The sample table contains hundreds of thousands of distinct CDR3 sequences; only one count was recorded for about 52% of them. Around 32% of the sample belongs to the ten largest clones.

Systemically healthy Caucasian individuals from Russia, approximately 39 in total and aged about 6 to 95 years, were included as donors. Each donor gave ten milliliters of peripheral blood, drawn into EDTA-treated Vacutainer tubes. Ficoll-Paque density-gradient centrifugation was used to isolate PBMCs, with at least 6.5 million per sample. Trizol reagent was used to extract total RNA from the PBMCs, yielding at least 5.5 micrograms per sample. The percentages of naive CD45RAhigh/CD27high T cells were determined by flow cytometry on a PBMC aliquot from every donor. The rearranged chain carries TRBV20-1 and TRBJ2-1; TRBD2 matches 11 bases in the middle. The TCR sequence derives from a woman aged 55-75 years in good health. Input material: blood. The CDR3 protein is CSASRLAGGRFF. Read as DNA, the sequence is TGCAGTGCTAGTCGCCTAGCGGGAGGTAGGTTCTTC.